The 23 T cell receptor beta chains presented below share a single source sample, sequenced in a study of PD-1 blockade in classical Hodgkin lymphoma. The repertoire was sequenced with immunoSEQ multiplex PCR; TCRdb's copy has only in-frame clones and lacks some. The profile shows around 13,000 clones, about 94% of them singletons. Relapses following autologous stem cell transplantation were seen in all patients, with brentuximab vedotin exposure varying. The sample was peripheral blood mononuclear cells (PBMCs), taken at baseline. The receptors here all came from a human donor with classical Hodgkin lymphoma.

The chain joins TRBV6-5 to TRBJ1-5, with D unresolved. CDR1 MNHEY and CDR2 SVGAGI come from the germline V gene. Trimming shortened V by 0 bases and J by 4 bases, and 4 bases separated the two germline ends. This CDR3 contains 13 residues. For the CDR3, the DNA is TGTGCCAGCAGTTACTCATATAATCAGCCCCAGCATTTT. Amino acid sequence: CASSYSYNQPQHF.

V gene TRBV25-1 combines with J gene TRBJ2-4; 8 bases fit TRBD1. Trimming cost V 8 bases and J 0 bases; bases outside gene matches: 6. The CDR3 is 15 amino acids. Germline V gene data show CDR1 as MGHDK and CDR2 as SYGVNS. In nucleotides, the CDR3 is TGTGCCAGCTCTCGGACAGGGTTAGCCAAAAACATTCAGTACTTC. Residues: CASSRTGLAKNIQYF.

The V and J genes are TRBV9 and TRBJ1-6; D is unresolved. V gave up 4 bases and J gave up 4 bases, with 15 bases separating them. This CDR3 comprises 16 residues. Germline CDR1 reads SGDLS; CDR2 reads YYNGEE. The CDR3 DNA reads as TGTGCCAGCAGCCCCAGAACCGGGATATATAATTCACCCCTCCACTTT. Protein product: CASSPRTGIYNSPLHF.

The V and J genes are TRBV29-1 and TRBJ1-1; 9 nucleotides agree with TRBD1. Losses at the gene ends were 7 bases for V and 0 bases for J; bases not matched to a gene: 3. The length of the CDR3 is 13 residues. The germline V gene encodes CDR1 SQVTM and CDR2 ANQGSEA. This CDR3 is CSGGTGLNTEAFF. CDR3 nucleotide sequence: TGCAGCGGCGGGACAGGGCTGAACACTGAAGCTTTCTTT.

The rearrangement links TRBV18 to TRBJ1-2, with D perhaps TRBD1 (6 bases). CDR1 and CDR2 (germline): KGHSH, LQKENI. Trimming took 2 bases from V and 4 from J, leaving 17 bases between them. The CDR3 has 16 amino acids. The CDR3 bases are TGTGCCAGCTCACCAGAGGGGGTCCAGGGCTCCTATGGCTACACCTTC. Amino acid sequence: CASSPEGVQGSYGYTF.

The CDR3 loop is CAWKQGYEQYF. The CDR3 nucleotides read TGTGCCTGGAAACAGGGGTACGAGCAGTACTTC. V usage is TRBV30 and J usage is TRBJ2-7; 7 bases agree with TRBD1. V shed 4 bases, J shed 4 bases, and the junction held 1 base outside the gene matches. Germline values: CDR1 GTSNPN, CDR2 SVGIG (reference sequence). This CDR3 spans 11 amino acids.

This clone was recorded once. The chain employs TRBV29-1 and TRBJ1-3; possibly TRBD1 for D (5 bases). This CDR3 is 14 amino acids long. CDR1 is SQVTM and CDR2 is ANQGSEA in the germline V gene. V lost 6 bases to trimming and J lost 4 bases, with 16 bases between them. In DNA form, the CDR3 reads TGCAGCGTAATTCAGGGCTTTTTCGGAAACACCATATATTTT. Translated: CSVIQGFFGNTIYF.

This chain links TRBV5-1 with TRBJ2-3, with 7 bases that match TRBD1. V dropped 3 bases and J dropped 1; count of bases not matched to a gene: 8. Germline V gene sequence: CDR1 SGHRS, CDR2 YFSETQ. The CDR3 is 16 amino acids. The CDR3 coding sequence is TGCGCCAGCAGCTCACCGAAAGACAGGGGCACAGATACGCAGTATTTT. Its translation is CASSSPKDRGTDTQYF. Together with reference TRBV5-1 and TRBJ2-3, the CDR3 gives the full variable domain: KAGVTQTPRYLIKTRGQQVTLSCSPISGHRSVSWYQQTPGQGLQFLFEYFSETQRNKGNFPGRFSGRQFSNSRSEMNVSTLELGDSALYLCASSSPKDRGTDTQYFGPGTRLTVL.

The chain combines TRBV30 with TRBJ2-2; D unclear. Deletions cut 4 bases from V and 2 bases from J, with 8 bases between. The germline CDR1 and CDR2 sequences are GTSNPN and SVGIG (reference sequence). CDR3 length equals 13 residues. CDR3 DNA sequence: TGTGCCTGGAATGAAGGCAACACCGGGGAGCTGTTTTTT. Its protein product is CAWNEGNTGELFF. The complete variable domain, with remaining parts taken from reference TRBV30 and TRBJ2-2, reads SQTIHQWPATLVQPVGSPLSLECTVEGTSNPNLYWYRQAAGRGLQLLFYSVGIGQISSEVPQNLSASRPQDRQFILSSKKLLLSDSGFYLCAWNEGNTGELFFGEGSRLTVL.

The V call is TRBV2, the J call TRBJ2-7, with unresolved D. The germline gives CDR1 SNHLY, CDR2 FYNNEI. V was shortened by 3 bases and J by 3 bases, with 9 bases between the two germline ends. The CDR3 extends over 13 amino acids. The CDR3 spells CASSDRASYEQYF. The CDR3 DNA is TGTGCCAGCAGTGACCGAGCGAGCTACGAGCAGTACTTC. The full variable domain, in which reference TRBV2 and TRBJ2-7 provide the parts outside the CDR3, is EPEVTQTPSHQVTQMGQEVILRCVPISNHLYFYWYRQILGQKVEFLVSFYNNEISEKSEIFDDQFSVERPDGSNFTLKIRSTKLEDSAMYFCASSDRASYEQYFGPGTRLTVT.

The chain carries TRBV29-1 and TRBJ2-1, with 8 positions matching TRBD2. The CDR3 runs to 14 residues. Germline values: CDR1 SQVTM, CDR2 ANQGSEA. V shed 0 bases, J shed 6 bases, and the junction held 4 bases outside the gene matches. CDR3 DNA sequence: TGCAGCGTTGAAGACTCGGGGACTAGCAATGAGCAGTTCTTC. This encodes CSVEDSGTSNEQFF.

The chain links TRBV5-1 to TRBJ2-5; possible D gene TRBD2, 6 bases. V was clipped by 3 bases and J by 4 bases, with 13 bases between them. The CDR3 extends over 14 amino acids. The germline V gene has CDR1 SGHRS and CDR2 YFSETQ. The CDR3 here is CASSWRDSGETQYF. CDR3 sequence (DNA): TGCGCCAGCAGCTGGAGGGATTCCGGAGAGACCCAGTACTTC.

The CDR3 nucleotides are TGTGCCAGCCGCTCCCGTACGGAGACCCAGTACTTC. This codes for CASRSRTETQYF. This chain joins TRBV27 and TRBJ2-5; D ambiguous. This CDR3 has 12 amino acids. Germline V lookup: CDR1 MNHEY, CDR2 SMNVEV (reference sequence). V was shortened by 8 bases and J by 5 bases, with 12 bases between the two germline ends.

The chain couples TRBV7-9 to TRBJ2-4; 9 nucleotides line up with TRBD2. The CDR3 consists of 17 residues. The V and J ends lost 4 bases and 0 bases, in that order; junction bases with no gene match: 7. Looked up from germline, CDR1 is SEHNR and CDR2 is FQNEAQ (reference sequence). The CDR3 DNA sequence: TGTGCCAGCAGCTCCTGGGGGACTAGCCTAGCCAAAAACATTCAGTACTTC. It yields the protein CASSSWGTSLAKNIQYF.

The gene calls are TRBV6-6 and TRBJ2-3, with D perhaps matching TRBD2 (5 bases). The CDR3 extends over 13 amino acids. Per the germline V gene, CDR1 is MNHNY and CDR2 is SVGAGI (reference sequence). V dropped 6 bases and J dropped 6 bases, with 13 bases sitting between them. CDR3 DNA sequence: TGTGCCAGCAGGGACGGGCGCGGGGATACGCAGTATTTT. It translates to CASRDGRGDTQYF.

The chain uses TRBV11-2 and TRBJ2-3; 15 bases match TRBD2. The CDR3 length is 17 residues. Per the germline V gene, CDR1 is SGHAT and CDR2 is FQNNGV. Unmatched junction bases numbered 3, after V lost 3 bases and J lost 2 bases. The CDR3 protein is CASSLGTSGGYTDTQYF. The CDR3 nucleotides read TGTGCCAGCAGCTTGGGGACTAGCGGGGGGTACACAGATACGCAGTATTTT.

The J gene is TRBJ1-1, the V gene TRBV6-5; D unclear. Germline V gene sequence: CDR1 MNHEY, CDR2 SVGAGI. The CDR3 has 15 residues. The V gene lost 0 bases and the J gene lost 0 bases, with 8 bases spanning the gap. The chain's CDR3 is CASSYSMGLNTEAFF. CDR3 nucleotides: TGTGCCAGCAGTTACTCGATGGGCTTGAACACTGAAGCTTTCTTT.

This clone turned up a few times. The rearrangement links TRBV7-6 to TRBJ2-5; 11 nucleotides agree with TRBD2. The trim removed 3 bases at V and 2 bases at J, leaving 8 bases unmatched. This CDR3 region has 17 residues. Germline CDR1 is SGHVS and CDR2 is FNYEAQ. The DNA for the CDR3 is TGTGCCAGCAGCTTTAGCGGGGGGGCTCTTGTGCAAGAGACCCAGTACTTC. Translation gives CASSFSGGALVQETQYF.

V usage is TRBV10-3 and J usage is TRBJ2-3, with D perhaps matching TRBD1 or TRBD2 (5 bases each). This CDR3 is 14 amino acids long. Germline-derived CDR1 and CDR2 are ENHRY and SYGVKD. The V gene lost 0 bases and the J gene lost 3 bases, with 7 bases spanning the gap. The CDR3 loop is CAISESRGTDTQYF. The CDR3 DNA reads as TGTGCCATCAGTGAGTCGAGGGGTACAGATACGCAGTATTTT.

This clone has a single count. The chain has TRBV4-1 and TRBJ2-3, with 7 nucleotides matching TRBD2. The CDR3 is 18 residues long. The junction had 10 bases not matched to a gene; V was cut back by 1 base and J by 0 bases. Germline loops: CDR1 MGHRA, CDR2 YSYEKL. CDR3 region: CASSQASGSGTSTDTQYF. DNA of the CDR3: TGCGCCAGCAGCCAAGCTAGCGGTAGCGGCACTAGCACAGATACGCAGTATTTT.

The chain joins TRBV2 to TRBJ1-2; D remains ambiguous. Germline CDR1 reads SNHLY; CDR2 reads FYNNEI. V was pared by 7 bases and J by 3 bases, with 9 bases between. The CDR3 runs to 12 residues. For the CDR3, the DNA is TGTGCCAGCAAGACTTCGGACTATGGCTACACCTTC. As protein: CASKTSDYGYTF.

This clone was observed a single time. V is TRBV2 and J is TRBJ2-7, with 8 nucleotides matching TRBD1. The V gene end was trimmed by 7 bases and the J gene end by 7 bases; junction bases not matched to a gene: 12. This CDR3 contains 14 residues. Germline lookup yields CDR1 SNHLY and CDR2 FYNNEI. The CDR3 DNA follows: TGTGCCAGCACGGGACAGGTGTCGGCTGGGGAGCAGTACTTC. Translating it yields CASTGQVSAGEQYF.

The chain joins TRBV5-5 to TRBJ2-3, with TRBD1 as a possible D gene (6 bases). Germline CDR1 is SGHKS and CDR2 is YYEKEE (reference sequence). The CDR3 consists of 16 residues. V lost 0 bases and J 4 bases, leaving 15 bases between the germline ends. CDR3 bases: TGTGCCAGCAGCTTGGGGTCGGGACATGAAGCAGATACGCAGTATTTT. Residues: CASSLGSGHEADTQYF. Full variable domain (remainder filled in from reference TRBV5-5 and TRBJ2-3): DAGVTQSPTHLIKTRGQQVTLRCSPISGHKSVSWYQQVLGQGPQFIFQYYEKEERGRGNFPDRFSARQFPNYSSELNVNALLLGDSALYLCASSLGSGHEADTQYFGPGTRLTVL.